This TCR beta chain was identified in a study of T cell changes during pregnancy in multiple sclerosis. Per the germline V gene, CDR1 is SGHNT and CDR2 is YYREEE (reference sequence). The CDR3 is 15 residues long. V shed 3 bases, J shed 3 bases, and the junction held 7 bases outside the gene matches. Here immunoSEQ multiplex PCR was the method, and the copy in TCRdb shows in-frame clones only, minus some. There are approximately 40,000 clones in the sample; under 95% occur only once, and 0.78% lies in the top ten. This chain links TRBV5-4 with TRBJ2-5; 8 bases are shared with TRBD2. The sequenced sample was CD4+ T cells from peripheral blood mononuclear cells, obtained in the third trimester of pregnancy. This clonotype was obtained from a female donor with multiple sclerosis, enrolled in a pregnancy study. The CDR3: CASSSTGTRKETQYF. In DNA, the CDR3 is TGTGCCAGCAGCTCAACCGGGACTAGGAAAGAGACCCAGTACTTC.